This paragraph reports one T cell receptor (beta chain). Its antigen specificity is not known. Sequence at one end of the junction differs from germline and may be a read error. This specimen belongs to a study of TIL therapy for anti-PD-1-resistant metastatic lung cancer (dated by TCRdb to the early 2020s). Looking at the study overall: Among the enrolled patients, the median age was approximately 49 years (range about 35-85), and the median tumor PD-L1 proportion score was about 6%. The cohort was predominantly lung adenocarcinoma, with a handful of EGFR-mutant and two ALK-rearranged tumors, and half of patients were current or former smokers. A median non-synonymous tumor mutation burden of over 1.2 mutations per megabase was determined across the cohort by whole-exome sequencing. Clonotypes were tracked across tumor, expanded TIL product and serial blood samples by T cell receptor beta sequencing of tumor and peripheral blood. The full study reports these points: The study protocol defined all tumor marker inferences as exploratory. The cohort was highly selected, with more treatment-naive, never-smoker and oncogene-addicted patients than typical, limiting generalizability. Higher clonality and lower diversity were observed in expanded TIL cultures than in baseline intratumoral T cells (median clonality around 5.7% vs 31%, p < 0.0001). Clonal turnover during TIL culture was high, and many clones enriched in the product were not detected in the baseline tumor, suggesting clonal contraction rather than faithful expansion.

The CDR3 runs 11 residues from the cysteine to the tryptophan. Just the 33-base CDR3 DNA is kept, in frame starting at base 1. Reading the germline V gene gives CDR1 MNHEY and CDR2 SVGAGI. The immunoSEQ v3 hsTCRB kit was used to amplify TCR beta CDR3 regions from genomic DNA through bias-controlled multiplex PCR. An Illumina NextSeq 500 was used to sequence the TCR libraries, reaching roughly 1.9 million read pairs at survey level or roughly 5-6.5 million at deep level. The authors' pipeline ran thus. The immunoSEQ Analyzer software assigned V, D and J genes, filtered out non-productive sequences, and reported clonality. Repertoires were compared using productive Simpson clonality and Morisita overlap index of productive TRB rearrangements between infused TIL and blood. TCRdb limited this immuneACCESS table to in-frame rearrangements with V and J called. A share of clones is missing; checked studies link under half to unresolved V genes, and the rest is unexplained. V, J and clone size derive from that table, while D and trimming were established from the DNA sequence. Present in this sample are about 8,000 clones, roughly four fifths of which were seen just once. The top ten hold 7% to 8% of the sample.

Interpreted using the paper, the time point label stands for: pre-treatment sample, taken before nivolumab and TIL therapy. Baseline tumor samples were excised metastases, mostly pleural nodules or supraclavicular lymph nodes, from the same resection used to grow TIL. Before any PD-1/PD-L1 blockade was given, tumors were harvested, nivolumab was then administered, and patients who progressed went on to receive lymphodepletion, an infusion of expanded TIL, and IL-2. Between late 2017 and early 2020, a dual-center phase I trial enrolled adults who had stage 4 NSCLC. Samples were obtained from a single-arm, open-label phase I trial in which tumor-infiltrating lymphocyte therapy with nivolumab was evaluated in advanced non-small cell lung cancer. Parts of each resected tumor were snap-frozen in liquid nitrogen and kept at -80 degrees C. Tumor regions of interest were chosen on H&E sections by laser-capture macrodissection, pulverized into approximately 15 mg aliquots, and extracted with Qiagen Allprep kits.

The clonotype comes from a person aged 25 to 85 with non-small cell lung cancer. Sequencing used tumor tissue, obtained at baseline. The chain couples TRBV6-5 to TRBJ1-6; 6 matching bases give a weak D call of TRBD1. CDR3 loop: CATRDRLFFFW. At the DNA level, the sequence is TGTGCCACCCGAGACAGGCTCTTCTTCTTTTGG.